This T cell receptor (beta chain) was sequenced during a study of cytomegalovirus exposure and HLA in healthy donors. General study points: Sequencing artifact likely explains a cluster of highly shared sequence variants. Researchers reported in a later analysis that a missense DCLRE1C variant was tied to TCR beta V- and J-gene trimming. Later analysis showed most CMV-associated TCR beta chains appearing HLA-restricted. Cytomegalovirus association was assigned to approximately 180 TCR beta chains.

Both 60 Vbeta primers and 13 Jbeta primers went into the PCR. Generated by immunoSEQ multiplex PCR, the TCRdb table keeps only in-frame clones and is missing some. The sample shows about 140,000 clones, around 86% of them seen only once. Unmatched junction bases numbered 10, after V lost 4 bases and J lost 9 bases. The CDR3 loop spans 15 amino acids. Germline assignment: CDR1 SGHNT and CDR2 YYREEE (reference sequence). To note about this clone: Its specificity is not known.

This TCR was recovered from a female donor in good health and CMV-seronegative. The genes are TRBV5-4 and TRBJ1-4; 9 positions match TRBD1. Sequencing was carried out using PBMCs. CDR3 in amino acids: CASSPEDRGLQKLFF. Written as DNA, the CDR3 is TGTGCCAGCAGCCCTGAGGACAGGGGTCTGCAAAAACTGTTTTTT.